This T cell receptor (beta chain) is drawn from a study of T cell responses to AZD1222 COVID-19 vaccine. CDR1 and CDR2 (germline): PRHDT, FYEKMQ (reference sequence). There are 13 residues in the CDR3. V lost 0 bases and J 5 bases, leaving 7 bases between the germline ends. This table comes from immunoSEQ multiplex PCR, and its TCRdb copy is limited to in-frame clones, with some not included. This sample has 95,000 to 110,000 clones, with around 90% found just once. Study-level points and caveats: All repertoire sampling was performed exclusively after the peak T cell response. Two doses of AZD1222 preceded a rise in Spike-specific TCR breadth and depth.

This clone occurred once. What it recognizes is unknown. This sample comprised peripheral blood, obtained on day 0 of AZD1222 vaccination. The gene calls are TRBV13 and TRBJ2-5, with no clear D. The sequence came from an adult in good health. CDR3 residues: CASSLGGWETQYF. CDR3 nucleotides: TGTGCCAGCAGCTTAGGAGGCTGGGAGACCCAGTACTTC.